The source of this TCR beta chain is a study of somatic mutations in cytotoxic T cells in rheumatoid arthritis. Points from the study as a whole: Among 60 or so patients, 7 or 8 showed a largest CD8+ clone that surpassed 20% of CD8+ cells. Just what the expanded CD8+ clones targeted, in terms of antigens, remained unknown. Clonality of CD8+ cells rose with age in rheumatoid arthritis patients but not healthy controls.

This CDR3 contains 20 residues. The germline V and J ends were trimmed by 0 bases and 0 bases, with 21 bases remaining between them. The germline V gene encodes CDR1 SQVTM and CDR2 ANQGSEA. Sequencing was performed with immunoSEQ multiplex PCR; in TCRdb, only in-frame clones are kept and a portion is missing. The sample contains tens of thousands of clones, around 81% of which appear only once. On this clone: Its antigen remains unknown.

Separation of CD4+ and CD8+ cells was performed by positive magnetic bead selection, and purity was verified by flow cytometry. The sample taken for sequencing was CD8+ T cells sorted from blood. The clonotype comes from an adult with rheumatoid arthritis. The chain combines TRBV29-1 with TRBJ2-6, with D tentatively TRBD2 (5 bases). The CDR3 loop reads CSVEDRAIRPGGSGANVLTF. CDR3 bases: TGCAGCGTTGAAGATCGGGCAATACGACCCGGAGGCTCTGGGGCCAACGTCCTGACTTTC.